The 20 T cell receptor beta chains below come from one sample, sequenced in a study of T cell clones after liver transplantation. The protocol was immunoSEQ multiplex PCR, while the TCRdb copy is restricted to in-frame clones and leaves out a portion. The table records around 26,000 clones, about three quarters of them present only once. Specimen: CD4+ T cells from blood, collected before liver transplant. These receptors all come from a human donor who received a liver transplant.

This chain joins TRBV28 and TRBJ1-3; D unresolved. The CDR3 has 11 residues. V shed 10 bases and J shed 2 bases, with 6 bases lying between them. Germline CDR1 and CDR2: MDHEN and SYDVKM. The CDR3 DNA follows: TGTGCCACAGCGACTGGAAACACCATATATTTT. Protein product: CATATGNTIYF.

J is TRBJ2-3 and V is TRBV7-9; no definite D call. Germline CDR1 SEHNR, CDR2 FQNEAQ (reference sequence). The CDR3 runs 18 residues. The ends were cut back, 5 bases at V and 0 bases at J, with 21 bases in the middle. This chain's CDR3 is CASSPLSIGLASTDTQYF. The CDR3 DNA reads TGTGCCAGCAGCCCCCTTTCCATCGGGTTGGCTAGCACAGATACGCAGTATTTT.

This chain links TRBV27 with TRBJ2-4; unclear D gene. CDR1 is MNHEY and CDR2 is SMNVEV in the germline V gene (reference sequence). Trimming took off 4 bases at V and 0 bases at J, with 10 bases between the two ends. The CDR3 spans 15 residues. CDR3 loop: CASSSPTAAKNIQYF. The CDR3 bases are TGTGCCAGCAGTTCGCCGACGGCAGCCAAAAACATTCAGTACTTC.

The chain uses TRBV5-5 and TRBJ1-1, with D uncertain. The V gene's germline CDR1 is SGHKS and CDR2 YYEKEE (reference sequence). Trimming stripped 2 bases from V and 3 bases from J, with 17 bases between. The CDR3 consists of 16 residues. CDR3 in DNA: TGTGCCAGCAGCTTCGAACCCCCCCGACGGGACACTGAAGCTTTCTTT. Encoded protein: CASSFEPPRRDTEAFF.

The chain couples TRBV28 to TRBJ2-2; D uncertain. The CDR3 has 12 residues. The germline gives CDR1 MDHEN, CDR2 SYDVKM. V was pared by 7 bases and J by 7 bases, with 10 bases between. For the CDR3, the DNA is TGTGCCAGCATCGCTGAAGGCGGGGAGCTGTTTTTT. It codes for CASIAEGGELFF.

This clone has more than one count but fewer than ten. The V and J genes are TRBV11-2 and TRBJ1-1, with D possibly being TRBD1 (5 bases). CDR3 length: 12 amino acids. V lost 1 base and J 11 bases, leaving 11 bases between the germline ends. CDR1 is SGHAT and CDR2 is FQNNGV in the germline V gene. CDR3 sequence: CASSLGPGNAFF. The CDR3 DNA reads TGTGCCAGCAGCTTAGGTCCAGGGAATGCTTTCTTT. Variable domain in full (rest from reference TRBV11-2 and TRBJ1-1): EAGVAQSPRYKIIEKRQSVAFWCNPISGHATLYWYQQILGQGPKLLIQFQNNGVVDDSQLPKDRFSAERLKGVDSTLKIQPAKLEDSAVYLCASSLGPGNAFFGQGTRLTVV.

The V and J genes are TRBV2 and TRBJ2-2, with 7 bases identical to TRBD1. CDR3 length equals 16 residues. Germline values: CDR1 SNHLY, CDR2 FYNNEI. J was trimmed by 4 bases and V by 7 bases; bases with no gene match: 12. The CDR3 protein is CASTQRQGPGTGELFF. The CDR3 bases are TGTGCCAGCACACAGCGACAGGGTCCGGGCACCGGGGAGCTGTTTTTT.

This chain connects TRBV28 to TRBJ1-4, with 7 bases that match TRBD1. V trimming: 6 bases; J trimming: 10 bases; junction bases outside the gene matches: 14. The CDR3 sequence is 15 residues long. Germline CDR1 and CDR2: MDHEN and SYDVKM. The CDR3 sequence: CASSSGDREWGKLFF. CDR3 nucleotides: TGTGCCAGCAGCTCTGGAGACAGGGAATGGGGAAAACTGTTTTTT.

The chain combines TRBV5-1 with TRBJ1-3; tentative D call: TRBD1 (5 bases). V lost 3 bases to trimming and J lost 0 bases, with 13 bases between them. This CDR3 spans 16 amino acids. The germline CDR1 and CDR2 sequences are SGHRS and YFSETQ. CDR3 sequence (DNA): TGCGCCAGCAGCTCGGGGACGGCTACCTCTGGAAACACCATATATTTT. Amino acids: CASSSGTATSGNTIYF.

The chain has TRBV7-9 and TRBJ2-7, with TRBD2 matching over 8 bases. The CDR3 consists of 14 residues. Trimming removed 5 bases from V and 1 base from J; junction bases left unmatched: 4. Germline CDR1 SEHNR, CDR2 FQNEAQ (reference sequence). The CDR3 DNA reads as TGTGCCAGCAGCCCCGGGACTAGGTCCTACGAGCAGTACTTC. This sequence encodes CASSPGTRSYEQYF.

The rearrangement uses TRBV7-2 and TRBJ2-2; D is unclear. This CDR3 spans 12 amino acids. Germline CDR1 reads SGHTA; CDR2 reads FQGNSA. The ends were cut back, 4 bases at V and 7 bases at J, with 7 bases in the middle. CDR3 region: CASSSPVGELFF. CDR3 DNA: TGTGCCAGCAGCTCGCCTGTCGGGGAGCTGTTTTTT. The whole variable domain, filled in from reference TRBV7-2 and TRBJ2-2, reads GAGVSQSPSNKVTEKGKDVELRCDPISGHTALYWYRQSLGQGLEFLIYFQGNSAPDKSGLPSDRFSAERTGGSVSTLTIQRTQQEDSAVYLCASSSPVGELFFGEGSRLTVL.

The V and J genes are TRBV19 and TRBJ1-4, with a possible D match to TRBD1 (5 bases). Germline V CDR1 and CDR2: LNHDA, SQIVND (reference sequence). V shed 6 bases and J shed 0 bases, with 8 bases lying between them. This CDR3 is built from 14 residues. Here the CDR3 DNA reads TGTGCCAGTAGGGACACAGCAACTAATGAAAAACTGTTTTTT. As protein: CASRDTATNEKLFF. Looking up the rest from reference TRBV19 and TRBJ1-4 gives the full variable domain: DGGITQSPKYLFRKEGQNVTLSCEQNLNHDAMYWYRQDPGQGLRLIYYSQIVNDFQKGDIAEGYSVSREKKESFPLTVTSAQKNPTAFYLCASRDTATNEKLFFGSGTQLSVL.

The V and J genes are TRBV7-6 and TRBJ1-6, with TRBD1 identical over 7 bases. CDR3 length: 14 amino acids. CDR1 is SGHVS and CDR2 is FNYEAQ in the germline V gene. J was trimmed by 7 bases and V by 6 bases; bases with no gene match: 6. The CDR3 DNA sequence: TGTGCCAGCAGAGAGGGACAGATCAATTCACCCCTCCACTTT. This gives the protein CASREGQINSPLHF. Looking up the rest from reference TRBV7-6 and TRBJ1-6 gives the full variable domain: GAGVSQSPRYKVTKRGQDVALRCDPISGHVSLYWYRQALGQGPEFLTYFNYEAQQDKSGLPNDRFSAERPEGSISTLTIQRTEQRDSAMYRCASREGQINSPLHFGNGTRLTVT.

The J gene is TRBJ1-4, the V gene TRBV6-1; D not resolved. Trimming left V 2 bases short and J 7 bases short, with 5 bases between. CDR3 length: 12 amino acids. CDR1 and CDR2 from the germline V gene are MNHNS and SASEGT. The CDR3 loop is CASSEIGEKLFF. The CDR3 DNA reads as TGTGCCAGCAGTGAAATTGGTGAAAAACTGTTTTTT.

This clone counts as medium-sized. This chain uses TRBV11-3 with TRBJ2-3; TRBD2 matches 8 bases. Germline V gene lookup returns CDR1 SGHNT and CDR2 YENEEA. With 5 bases clipped from V and 4 bases from J, the junction kept 2 bases outside the gene matches. This CDR3 has 13 residues. CDR3 in DNA: TGTGCCAGCAGCCTGGGACTAGCAGATACGCAGTATTTT. This encodes CASSLGLADTQYF. Looking up the rest from reference TRBV11-3 and TRBJ2-3 gives the full variable domain: EAGVVQSPRYKIIEKKQPVAFWCNPISGHNTLYWYLQNLGQGPELLIRYENEEAVDDSQLPKDRFSAERLKGVDSTLKIQPAELGDSAVYLCASSLGLADTQYFGPGTRLTVL.

In this sample, this clone turned up a few times. This chain uses TRBV2 with TRBJ1-2, with a tentative D call TRBD1 (6 bases). The CDR3 covers 13 residues. The V gene lost 2 bases and the J gene lost 4 bases, with 8 bases spanning the gap. In germline, CDR1 is SNHLY, CDR2 FYNNEI. The CDR3 DNA follows: TGTGCCAGCAGTGAAAAGGGGGGCTATGGCTACACCTTC. Translated, it gives CASSEKGGYGYTF. The full variable domain, with the rest looked up from reference TRBV2 and TRBJ1-2, is EPEVTQTPSHQVTQMGQEVILRCVPISNHLYFYWYRQILGQKVEFLVSFYNNEISEKSEIFDDQFSVERPDGSNFTLKIRSTKLEDSAMYFCASSEKGGYGYTFGSGTRLTVV.

The rearrangement uses TRBV6-5 and TRBJ2-1, with 7 bases lining up with TRBD2. Trimming cost V 2 bases and J 5 bases; bases outside gene matches: 0. The CDR3 length is 13 residues. From germline, CDR1 is MNHEY and CDR2 SVGAGI. The CDR3 bases are TGTGCCAGCAGTTACGGGACTAACAATGAGCAGTTCTTC. Its protein is CASSYGTNNEQFF.

This clone occurred a few times. The chain combines TRBV2 with TRBJ1-2, with 7 bases that match TRBD1. Germline V lookup: CDR1 SNHLY, CDR2 FYNNEI. Trimming removed 6 bases from V and 8 bases from J; junction bases left unmatched: 9. CDR3 length equals 13 residues. The CDR3 is CASRNDRVEGYTF. DNA of the CDR3: TGTGCCAGCAGAAACGACAGGGTGGAAGGCTACACCTTC.

This clone was recorded once. J is TRBJ2-5 and V is TRBV5-4; 10 bases map to TRBD1. CDR1 and CDR2 (germline): SGHNT, YYREEE (reference sequence). Trimming took 4 bases from V and 3 from J; bases not matched to a gene: 6. The CDR3 covers 15 residues. The CDR3, as DNA: TGTGCCAGCAGCCACTGGACAGGGGGGGAAGAGACCCAGTACTTC. Amino acids: CASSHWTGGEETQYF.

This rearrangement joins TRBV5-5 to TRBJ1-2, with D perhaps TRBD1 (6 bases). V was cut by 6 bases and J by 1 base, with 16 bases left in between. The CDR3 spans 15 residues. Germline CDR1 SGHKS, CDR2 YYEKEE (reference sequence). CDR3 amino acids: CASILGAGVNYGYTF. For the CDR3, the DNA is TGTGCCAGCATCCTGGGGGCAGGGGTTAACTATGGCTACACCTTC.